This T cell receptor (beta chain) comes out of a study of a mutant IDH1 vaccine in newly diagnosed glioma. Across the whole study: The treated population exhibited a male proportion of about 60%, a female proportion of 37.5%, and a mean age of around 40 years.

The study's findings and limits: Apparently unrelated to pseudoprogression were changes in the top peripheral T cell clonotypes.

A word on this clone: Its antigen is not known.

Assay used: immunoSEQ multiplex PCR; TCRdb lists only in-frame clones, some missing. The sample yields just under 95,000 clones, about 80% seen once. CDR3 length: 13 residues. Per the germline V gene, CDR1 is SNHLY and CDR2 is FYNNEI. Trimming took 7 bases from V and 1 from J, leaving 10 bases between them. Time point in this sample: baseline, week 1 (first vaccination visit). Treatment: pre-vaccination baseline after standard-of-care therapy. The clonotype originates from a man aged 40-49 years with glioma. The V gene is TRBV2, the J gene TRBJ1-1; D is uncertain. Here the sequenced sample was PBMCs, taken from a glioma patient treated with radiotherapy, temozolomide or both. CDR3 loop: CASTRQRNTEAFF. The CDR3 DNA is TGTGCCAGCACCCGGCAGAGGAACACTGAAGCTTTCTTT.